The sequence of this T cell receptor beta chain was determined in a study of blood T cells in healthy people across ages (dated by TCRdb to between 2014 and 2016). The study in broad terms: Template switching captured roughly one uniquely barcoded TCR beta cDNA molecule per two T cells in model experiments. The study measured age-related changes in TCR beta repertoire diversity using deep sequencing normalized with unique cDNA molecular identifiers. Donors of different ages were randomly distributed across sequencing lanes to avoid experimental bias. Donors were grouped into four age groups: young (average 16 years), middle-aged (39), aged (around 66) and long-lived (around 82). Two additional independent replicas of 1 million unique cDNA reads from the same blood draw were analyzed for two donors (one aged 18 to 30 and one aged 80 or older). Here is what the overall study found, with its caveats: There was a strong correlation between observed TCR beta diversity and the percentage of naive T cells measured by flow cytometry. Observed TCR beta diversity per million T cells fell roughly linearly with age, and a significant reduction was already apparent by age around 40. The long-lived group showed more naive CD4+ T cells, fewer expanded clones and increased TCR diversity than the aged group, suggesting age selection. Estimates of total diversity based on one million sequenced T cells were regarded as lower bounds and as underestimates. Because the CMV infection status of the donors was unknown, age-related changes in expanded clonotypes may potentially have been confounded. Bulk unsorted PBMC profiling prevented conclusive comparison of naive and antigen-experienced compartments.

Trimming costs V 0 bases and J 5 bases, and their ends lie 16 bases apart. For CDR1 and CDR2, the germline V gene (reference sequence) lists MNHEY and SMNVEV. The CDR3 has 16 amino acids, counting the end cysteine and phenylalanine. This entry keeps only the CDR3 DNA: 48 bases, framed from base 1. The protocol used for the library was 5' RACE. TCRdb names Illumina HiSeq 2500 as the instrument used. A second about 7 to 11 cycle PCR used a sample-barcoded 5' primer and a J-beta primer mix. A unique molecular identifier was introduced onto each TCR beta cDNA molecule by a template-switch 5' adaptor carrying 12 random nucleotides. Each sample yielded at least 2.5 million CDR3-containing paired-end reads. First-strand cDNA synthesis was performed from all RNA using the Mint cDNA synthesis kit, with priming by a TRBC-specific oligonucleotide. Following uracil-DNA glycosylase treatment, a first 18-cycle PCR with universal primers M1SS and BC2_uni_R was performed on all cDNA. Per the source publication's procedure: Normalization of each sample was performed by random selection of 1 million high-quality reads, each carrying a distinct molecular identifier. Reads with shared molecular identifiers were discarded instead of being binned into consensus sequences. MiTCR, with a Q25 quality threshold and the strictest error-elimination algorithm, was used for CDR3 identification, clonotype clustering and error correction. Lower-bound total TCR beta diversity was estimated with a nonparametric unseen species model using Euler transformation. In TCRdb, the public reads were trimmed at Q25 with fastp and aligned with MiXCR, with productive beta chains retained. CDR3 protein sequences are deduplicated, and each keeps its most common genes and DNA. What appears here as the V and J calls and clone size reflects TCRdb's work, not the paper's. This sample has hundreds of thousands of distinct CDR3 sequences in its table, and 53% of those were observed once. The ten largest clonotypes hold around 41% of the sample.

This clonotype was counted between two and nine times. No antigen is known for it. Base qualities were left out, and no much larger clone turns up one base away. The donors were roughly 40 Caucasian individuals from Russia, aged roughly 6 to 100 years, who were systemically healthy. Each donor gave around 9.8 milliliters of peripheral blood, collected into EDTA-treated Vacutainer tubes. Ficoll-Paque density-gradient centrifugation was used to isolate PBMCs, with at least 7 million obtained per sample. Total RNA was extracted from PBMCs with Trizol reagent, with at least 6 micrograms obtained per sample. The percentages of naive CD45RAhigh/CD27high T cells were determined by flow cytometry on a PBMC aliquot from every donor.

Specimen: blood. This chain joins TRBV27 to TRBJ2-5; a tentative D match to TRBD2 spans 6 bases. The receptor's source is a man at least 80 years old in good health. This receptor has the CDR3 CASSLSPGGRGETQYF. Here is the DNA: TGTGCCAGCAGTTTATCACCAGGAGGGAGAGGGGAGACCCAGTACTTC.